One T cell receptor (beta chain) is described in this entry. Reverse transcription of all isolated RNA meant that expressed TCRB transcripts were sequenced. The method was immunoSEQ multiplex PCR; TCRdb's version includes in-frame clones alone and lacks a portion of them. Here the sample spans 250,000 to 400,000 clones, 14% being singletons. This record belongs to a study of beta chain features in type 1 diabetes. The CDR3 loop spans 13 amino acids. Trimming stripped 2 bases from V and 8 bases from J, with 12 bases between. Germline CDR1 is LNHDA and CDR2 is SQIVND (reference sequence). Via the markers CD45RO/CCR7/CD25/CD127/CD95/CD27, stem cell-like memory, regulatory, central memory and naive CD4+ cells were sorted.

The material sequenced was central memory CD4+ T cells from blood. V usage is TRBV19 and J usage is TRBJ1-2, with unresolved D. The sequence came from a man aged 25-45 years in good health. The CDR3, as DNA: TGTGCCAGTAGTATACGGGGATTGGAAGGCTACACCTTC. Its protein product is CASSIRGLEGYTF.